Each of the 28 T cell receptor beta chains below was sequenced from the same sample in a study of blood T cell repertoires in COVID-19. Sequencing was performed with immunoSEQ multiplex PCR; in TCRdb, only in-frame clones are kept and a portion is missing. The sample has a few hundred thousand clones, around 89% seen once; the top ten hold around 1.3%. The sample comprised PBMCs or T cells enriched from blood (not recorded which). These receptors all stem from a man aged 25-45 years who had recovered from COVID-19.

The CDR3 bases are TGTGCCAGCAGCTTCACCGGGACAGCTAATGAAAAACTGTTTTTT. This codes for CASSFTGTANEKLFF. The chain combines TRBV7-9 with TRBJ1-4, with 7 bases identical to TRBD1. The CDR3 has 15 amino acids. Trimming removed 3 bases from V and 3 bases from J; junction bases left unmatched: 4. CDR1 SEHNR and CDR2 FQNEAQ come from the germline V gene (reference sequence). The full variable domain, with the rest looked up from reference TRBV7-9 and TRBJ1-4, is DTGVSQNPRHKITKRGQNVTFRCDPISEHNRLYWYRQTLGQGPEFLTYFQNEAQLEKSRLLSDRFSAERPKGSFSTLEIQRTEQGDSAMYLCASSFTGTANEKLFFGSGTQLSVL.

The DNA of the CDR3 is TGCGCCAGCAGTGAACACAGCCTAAACACCGGGGAGCTGTTTTTT. Protein sequence: CASSEHSLNTGELFF. The chain employs TRBV10-1 and TRBJ2-2; D is uncertain. CDR3 size: 15 residues. Trimming removed 3 bases from V and 2 bases from J, with 10 bases in between. CDR1 and CDR2 from the germline V gene are WNHNN and SYGVQD (reference sequence).

The rearrangement links TRBV5-1 to TRBJ2-7; 8 nucleotides line up with TRBD1. With V trimmed by 9 bases and J by 5 bases, 10 bases remained unmatched. CDR1 SGHRS and CDR2 YFSETQ come from the germline V gene. The CDR3 length is 13 residues. The DNA for the CDR3 is TGCGCCACCTCAAGGACAGGGCTCAACGAGCAGTACTTC. Translated: CATSRTGLNEQYF.

The chain recombines TRBV4-1 with TRBJ2-4, with 8 bases that match TRBD2. This CDR3 is built from 18 residues. V was clipped by 1 base and J by 0 bases; unmatched bases: 8. CDR1 and CDR2 (germline): MGHRA, YSYEKL. The DNA for the CDR3 is TGCGCCAGCAGCCAAGTCCTAGCGGGCGAGTTAGCCAAAAACATTCAGTACTTC. Translating gives CASSQVLAGELAKNIQYF.

The chain couples TRBV7-9 to TRBJ2-3; 9 positions match TRBD2. The germline V gene has CDR1 SEHNR and CDR2 FQNEAQ (reference sequence). Trimming took 5 bases from V and 0 from J; bases not matched to a gene: 12. The CDR3 consists of 18 residues. The CDR3 spells CASSNVAGAILSTDTQYF. In DNA, the CDR3 is TGTGCCAGCAGCAACGTAGCGGGGGCCATTCTTAGCACAGATACGCAGTATTTT.

Only a few counts were recorded for this clone. The CDR3 spells CASSPVQGAFNSPLHF. DNA for the CDR3: TGTGCCAGCAGCCCAGTACAGGGGGCTTTCAATTCACCCCTCCACTTT. The V call is TRBV3-1 (or the pseudogene TRBV3-2), the J call TRBJ1-6; 9 nucleotides agree with TRBD1. The V and J ends lost 4 bases and 7 bases, in that order; junction bases with no gene match: 8. The germline V gene encodes CDR1 LGHDT and CDR2 YNNKEL (reference sequence). The CDR3 totals 16 residues.

As concerns this clone: Here the CDR3 omits its conserved ending phenylalanine or tryptophan, so a read error is the likely source. The DNA is omitted, as the CDR3 cannot be located on it reliably, and the CDR3 follows TCRdb's listing. The rearrangement uses TRBV9 and TRBJ2-3; the table calls TRBD2, which could not be checked here. The CDR3 has 10 amino acids, counting both end residues. Germline V CDR1 and CDR2: SGDLS, YYNGEE. CDR3 sequence reads: CASSTPGTRV.

The gene calls are TRBV19 and TRBJ2-2; the match to TRBD1 covers 9 bases. The germline V gene has CDR1 LNHDA and CDR2 SQIVND (reference sequence). The CDR3 has 17 amino acids. J gave up 4 bases and V 5 bases, and 11 bases lay outside the gene matches. In nucleotides, the CDR3 is TGTGCCAGTAGTTCAGGTTCGGGGACAGGGCTCACCGGGGAGCTGTTTTTT. This gives the protein CASSSGSGTGLTGELFF.

The V gene is TRBV6-5, the J gene TRBJ1-6; 9 nucleotides align to TRBD1. V lost 7 bases to trimming and J lost 6 bases; unmatched junction nucleotides: 4. Per the germline V gene, CDR1 is MNHEY and CDR2 is SVGAGI. CDR3 size: 14 residues. For the CDR3, the DNA is TGTGCCAGCATGCGGGACAGGGCTAATTCACCCCTCCACTTT. It codes for CASMRDRANSPLHF.

The chain employs TRBV19 and TRBJ1-5, with D perhaps matching TRBD1 (5 bases). The CDR3 runs 18 residues. Germline V lookup: CDR1 LNHDA, CDR2 SQIVND (reference sequence). V dropped 3 bases and J dropped 1 base, with 19 bases sitting between them. This CDR3 reads CASSIDDGRVVSNQPQHF. The DNA for the CDR3 is TGTGCCAGTAGTATCGATGATGGCAGGGTGGTAAGCAATCAGCCCCAGCATTTT.

V usage is TRBV6-5 and J usage is TRBJ2-1; unclear D gene. The CDR3 length is 13 residues. Trimming removed 6 bases at V and 0 bases at J, with 6 bases between. The germline CDR1 and CDR2 sequences are MNHEY and SVGAGI. DNA for the CDR3: TGTGCCAGCAGCGATAGCTCCTACAATGAGCAGTTCTTC. The encoded protein is CASSDSSYNEQFF.

The rearrangement joins TRBV5-4 to TRBJ1-1; tentatively, D is TRBD1 (6 bases). Germline V gives CDR1 SGHNT, CDR2 YYREEE (reference sequence). The V and J ends lost 4 bases and 5 bases respectively, with 15 bases between them. This CDR3 contains 14 residues. The CDR3 protein is CASSDLQGGTEAFF. CDR3 nucleotides: TGTGCCAGCAGCGACCTACAGGGTGGGACTGAAGCTTTCTTT.

V is TRBV4-3 and J is TRBJ1-3; 8 positions match TRBD1. The CDR3 has 16 residues. V lost 3 bases, J lost 6 bases, and 10 bases stayed unmatched. Germline CDR1 reads LGHNA; CDR2 reads YSLEER. The CDR3 spells CASSHGRTGIENTIYF. For the CDR3, the DNA is TGCGCCAGCAGCCACGGTAGGACAGGGATTGAAAACACCATATATTTT.

The genes are TRBV4-1 and TRBJ1-5; D gene ambiguous. Germline CDR1 MGHRA, CDR2 YSYEKL. This CDR3 spans 17 amino acids. Trimming took 1 base from V and 3 from J, leaving 16 bases between them. CDR3 loop: CASSQVPRRSNNQPQHF. The CDR3 DNA is TGCGCCAGCAGCCAAGTCCCGCGAAGAAGTAACAATCAGCCCCAGCATTTT.

The rearrangement joins TRBV6-5 to TRBJ2-6; 7 bases match TRBD1. With V trimmed by 5 bases and J by 4 bases, 5 bases remained unmatched. Germline-derived CDR1 and CDR2 are MNHEY and SVGAGI. This CDR3 spans 15 amino acids. Here the CDR3 reads CASSHTGEGANVLTF. In DNA form, the CDR3 reads TGTGCCAGCAGTCACACAGGGGAAGGGGCCAACGTCCTGACTTTC.

The rearrangement links TRBV4-1 to TRBJ1-2; weak D call: TRBD1 (5 bases). The CDR3 sequence is 15 residues long. In germline, CDR1 is MGHRA, CDR2 YSYEKL. Trimming cost V 1 base and J 8 bases, with 17 bases left between them. Written as DNA, the CDR3 is TGCGCCAGCAGCCAAGTTGTTGTCACCGGGGGAGGCTACACCTTC. Residues: CASSQVVVTGGGYTF.

The chain carries TRBV2 and TRBJ2-2; 11 positions match TRBD2. Per the germline V gene, CDR1 is SNHLY and CDR2 is FYNNEI. V was pared by 5 bases and J by 7 bases, with 6 bases of the junction left unmatched. This CDR3 is 15 amino acids long. CDR3 residues: CASSKLAGEIGELFF. CDR3 in DNA: TGTGCCAGCAGTAAACTAGCGGGGGAGATCGGGGAGCTGTTTTTT.

CDR3 amino acids: CASSPVYNEQFF. As DNA, the CDR3 is TGTGCCAGCAGCCCAGTTTACAATGAGCAGTTCTTC. The chain carries TRBV11-2 and TRBJ2-1; D is undetermined. With 5 bases removed from V and 4 bases from J, the gap between germline ends came to 6 bases. CDR1 SGHAT and CDR2 FQNNGV come from the germline V gene. The CDR3 extends over 12 amino acids.

The chain is built from TRBV11-2 and TRBJ1-4; D unresolved. Per the germline V gene, CDR1 is SGHAT and CDR2 is FQNNGV. Trimming took off 4 bases at V and 7 bases at J, with 13 bases between the two ends. CDR3 length: 14 amino acids. The CDR3 is CASSSGRLVEKLFF. CDR3 DNA: TGTGCCAGCAGCTCCGGGAGGCTCGTTGAAAAACTGTTTTTT.

The J gene is TRBJ1-2, the V gene TRBV5-4, with 10 bases that match TRBD1. V dropped 0 bases and J dropped 6; count of bases not matched to a gene: 5. The CDR3 totals 15 residues. The germline V gene has CDR1 SGHNT and CDR2 YYREEE (reference sequence). CDR3 region: CASSLAGTGVNGYTF. In DNA, the CDR3 is TGTGCCAGCAGCTTGGCCGGGACAGGGGTAAATGGCTACACCTTC.

The gene calls are TRBV6-2 or TRBV6-3 and TRBJ2-3; 10 bases align to TRBD2. This CDR3 contains 14 residues. CDR1 and CDR2 (germline): MNHEY, SVGEGT. The junction had 3 bases not matched to a gene; V was cut back by 5 bases and J by 4 bases. CDR3 nucleotide sequence: TGTGCCAGCAGTCTGAGCGGGGGGGCAGATACGCAGTATTTT. This sequence encodes CASSLSGGADTQYF.

This chain joins TRBV19 and TRBJ2-1; D might be TRBD2 (5 bases). The length of the CDR3 is 14 residues. V was clipped by 4 bases and J by 7 bases, with 14 bases between them. CDR1 and CDR2 from the germline V gene are LNHDA and SQIVND (reference sequence). CDR3: CASSTWRFGNEQFF. CDR3 coding DNA: TGTGCCAGTAGTACCTGGAGGTTTGGGAATGAGCAGTTCTTC.

J is TRBJ1-4 and V is TRBV30, with D tentatively TRBD1 (5 bases). Germline V CDR1 and CDR2: GTSNPN, SVGIG (reference sequence). Trimming cost V 0 bases and J 0 bases, with 8 bases left between them. There are 15 residues in the CDR3. The CDR3 DNA reads as TGTGCCTGGAGTGTGGGGCTTCCAACTAATGAAAAACTGTTTTTT. Protein: CAWSVGLPTNEKLFF.

The genes are TRBV2 and TRBJ2-1, with D tentatively TRBD1 (6 bases). Trimming cost V 6 bases and J 2 bases, with 14 bases left between them. The germline V gene encodes CDR1 SNHLY and CDR2 FYNNEI. The CDR3 loop spans 15 amino acids. As DNA, the CDR3 is TGTGCCAGCAGCGATGACAGGCAGGCCTACAATGAGCAGTTCTTC. Its translation is CASSDDRQAYNEQFF.

The V call is TRBV19, the J call TRBJ2-6; D gene unclear. V was pared by 3 bases and J by 2 bases, with 2 bases between. The germline CDR1 and CDR2 sequences are LNHDA and SQIVND (reference sequence). The length of the CDR3 is 13 residues. CDR3 residues: CASSITGANVLTF. The CDR3, as DNA: TGTGCCAGTAGTATTACTGGGGCCAACGTCCTGACTTTC.

This sequence joins TRBV30 and TRBJ2-3, with D tentatively TRBD1 (5 bases). Germline V gene lookup returns CDR1 GTSNPN and CDR2 SVGIG (reference sequence). V gave up 5 bases and J gave up 3 bases, with 18 bases separating them. The CDR3 extends over 15 amino acids. The chain's CDR3 is CAWGRTRLETDTQYF. The CDR3 nucleotides read TGTGCCTGGGGCCGGACACGATTGGAGACAGATACGCAGTATTTT.

The CDR3 protein is CASSGGTAVEQFF. The CDR3 DNA is TGTGCCAGCAGCGGAGGGACAGCGGTTGAGCAGTTCTTC. The chain recombines TRBV5-8 with TRBJ2-1; possible D gene TRBD1, 7 bases. Germline CDR1 SGHTS, CDR2 YDEGEE. The CDR3 consists of 13 residues. Trimming left V 4 bases short and J 9 bases short, with 14 bases between.

The CDR3 region has the DNA TGCGCCAGCAGCTTGGATGTGGCAGGCTCTGGAAACACCATATATTTT. Its translation is CASSLDVAGSGNTIYF. J is TRBJ1-3 and V is TRBV5-1, with no clear D. The germline V gene encodes CDR1 SGHRS and CDR2 YFSETQ. CDR3 length: 16 amino acids. V gave up 0 bases and J gave up 0 bases, with 10 bases separating them.